This T cell receptor beta chain was observed in a study of T cells in tuberculosis. The repertoire was sequenced with immunoSEQ multiplex PCR; TCRdb's copy has only in-frame clones and lacks some. The sample consists of some 22,000 clones, roughly 97% of them appearing once. CDR1 is MRHNA and CDR2 is SNTAGT in the germline V gene. This CDR3 comprises 15 residues. V was pared by 4 bases and J by 6 bases, with 8 bases of the junction left unmatched. This chain connects TRBV6-4 to TRBJ2-3; 9 bases align to TRBD2. The source of this sequence is a donor under 30 with latent tuberculosis or without tuberculosis infection. Sample: PBMCs. The CDR3, as DNA: TGTGCCAGCAGTGTGGGTCGCGGGGGGGCCGATACGCAGTATTTT. Encoded protein: CASSVGRGGADTQYF.